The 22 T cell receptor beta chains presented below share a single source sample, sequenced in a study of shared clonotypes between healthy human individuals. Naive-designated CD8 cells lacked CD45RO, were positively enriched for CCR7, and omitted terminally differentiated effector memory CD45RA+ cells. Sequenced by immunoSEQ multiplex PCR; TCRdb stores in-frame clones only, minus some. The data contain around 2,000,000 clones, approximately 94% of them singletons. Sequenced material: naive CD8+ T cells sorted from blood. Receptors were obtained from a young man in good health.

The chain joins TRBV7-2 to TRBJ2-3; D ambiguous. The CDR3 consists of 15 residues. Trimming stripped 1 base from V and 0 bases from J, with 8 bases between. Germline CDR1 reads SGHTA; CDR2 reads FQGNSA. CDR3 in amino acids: CASSLGVSSTDTQYF. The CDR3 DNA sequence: TGTGCCAGCAGCTTAGGAGTTTCTAGCACAGATACGCAGTATTTT.

CDR3 DNA: TGTGCCAGTAGTATAGATTTAGAGGGAGGCCCTAACTACGAGCAGTACTTC. It codes for CASSIDLEGGPNYEQYF. V gene TRBV19 combines with J gene TRBJ2-7, with D possibly TRBD2 on 6 matching bases. Trimming removed 0 bases at V and 3 bases at J, with 18 bases between. CDR1 is LNHDA, CDR2 SQIVND, per germline (reference sequence). The CDR3 spans 17 residues.

For the CDR3, the DNA is TGTGCCAGCAGACCGGGACGGTTTTTGGTGACAGATACGCAGTATTTT. As protein: CASRPGRFLVTDTQYF. The chain is built from TRBV27 and TRBJ2-3, with D possibly called TRBD1 or TRBD2 (5 bases each). The CDR3 covers 16 residues. Germline loops: CDR1 MNHEY, CDR2 SMNVEV (reference sequence). V dropped 6 bases and J dropped 3 bases, with 19 bases sitting between them.

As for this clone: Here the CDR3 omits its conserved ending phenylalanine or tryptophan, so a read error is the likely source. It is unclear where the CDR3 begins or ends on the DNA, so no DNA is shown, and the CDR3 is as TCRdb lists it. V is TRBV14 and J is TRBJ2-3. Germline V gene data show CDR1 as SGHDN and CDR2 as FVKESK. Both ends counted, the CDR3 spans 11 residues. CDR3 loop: CASSQGVRSSP.

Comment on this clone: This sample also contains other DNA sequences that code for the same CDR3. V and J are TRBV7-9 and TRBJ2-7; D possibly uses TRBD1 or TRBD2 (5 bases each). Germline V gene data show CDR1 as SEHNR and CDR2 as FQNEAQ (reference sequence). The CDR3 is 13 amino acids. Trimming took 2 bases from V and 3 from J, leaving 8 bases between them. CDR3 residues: CASSLRDGYEQYF. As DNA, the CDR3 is TGTGCCAGCAGCTTAAGGGACGGCTACGAGCAGTACTTC.

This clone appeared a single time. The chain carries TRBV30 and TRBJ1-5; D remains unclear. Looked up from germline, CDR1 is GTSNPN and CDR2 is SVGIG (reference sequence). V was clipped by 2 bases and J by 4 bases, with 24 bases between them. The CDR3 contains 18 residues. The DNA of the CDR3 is TGTGCCTGGAGTCCACCCCTTAGGGTGCAGGCGAGGAATCAGCCCCAGCATTTT. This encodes CAWSPPLRVQARNQPQHF.

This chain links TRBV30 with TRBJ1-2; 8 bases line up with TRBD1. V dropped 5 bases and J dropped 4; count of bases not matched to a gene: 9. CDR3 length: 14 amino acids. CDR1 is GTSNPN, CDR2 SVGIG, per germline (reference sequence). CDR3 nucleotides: TGTGCCTGGTACGGGACAGGCGACCCCTATGGCTACACCTTC. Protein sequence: CAWYGTGDPYGYTF.

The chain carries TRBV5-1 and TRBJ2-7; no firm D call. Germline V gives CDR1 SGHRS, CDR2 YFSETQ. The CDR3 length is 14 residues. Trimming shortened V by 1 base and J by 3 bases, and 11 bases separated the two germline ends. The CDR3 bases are TGCGCCAGCAGCTTGTCACGGACGTTCTACGAGCAGTACTTC. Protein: CASSLSRTFYEQYF.

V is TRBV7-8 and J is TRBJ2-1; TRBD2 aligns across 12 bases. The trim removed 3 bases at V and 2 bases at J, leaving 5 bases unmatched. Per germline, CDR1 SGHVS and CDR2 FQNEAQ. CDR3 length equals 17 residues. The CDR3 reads CASSFTSGRPAYNEQFF. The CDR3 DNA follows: TGTGCCAGCAGCTTTACTAGCGGGAGGCCAGCCTACAATGAGCAGTTCTTC.

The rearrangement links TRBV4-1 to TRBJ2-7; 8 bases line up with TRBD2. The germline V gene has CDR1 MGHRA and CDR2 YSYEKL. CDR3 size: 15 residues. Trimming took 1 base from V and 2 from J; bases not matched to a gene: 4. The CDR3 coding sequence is TGCGCCAGCAGCCAAGGGACTAGCCATGCCTACGAGCAGTACTTC. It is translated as CASSQGTSHAYEQYF.

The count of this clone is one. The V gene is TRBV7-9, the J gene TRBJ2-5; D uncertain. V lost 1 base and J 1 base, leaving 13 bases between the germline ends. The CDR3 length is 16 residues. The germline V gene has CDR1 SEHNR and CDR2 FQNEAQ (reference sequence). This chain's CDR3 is CASSLVVDILQETQYF. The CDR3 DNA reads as TGTGCCAGCAGCTTAGTTGTAGACATTCTCCAAGAGACCCAGTACTTC.

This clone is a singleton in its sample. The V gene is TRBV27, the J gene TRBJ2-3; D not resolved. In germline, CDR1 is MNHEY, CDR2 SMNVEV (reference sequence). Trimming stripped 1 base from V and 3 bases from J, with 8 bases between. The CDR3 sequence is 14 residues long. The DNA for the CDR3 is TGTGCCAGCAGTTTATTTCTCGGGACAGATACGCAGTATTTT. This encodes CASSLFLGTDTQYF.

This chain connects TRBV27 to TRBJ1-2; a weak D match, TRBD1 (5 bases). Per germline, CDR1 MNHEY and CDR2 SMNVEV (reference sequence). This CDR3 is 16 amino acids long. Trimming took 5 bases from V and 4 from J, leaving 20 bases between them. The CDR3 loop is CASSSRGLSWTYGYTF. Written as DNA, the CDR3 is TGTGCCAGCAGTAGCCGGGGACTTTCCTGGACCTATGGCTACACCTTC.

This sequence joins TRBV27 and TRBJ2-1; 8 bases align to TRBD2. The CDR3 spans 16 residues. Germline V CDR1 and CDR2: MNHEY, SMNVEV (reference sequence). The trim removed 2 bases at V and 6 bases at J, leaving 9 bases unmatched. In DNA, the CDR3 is TGTGCCAGCAGTTTAATCACGGGAGGGCCCTTCAATGAGCAGTTCTTC. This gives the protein CASSLITGGPFNEQFF.

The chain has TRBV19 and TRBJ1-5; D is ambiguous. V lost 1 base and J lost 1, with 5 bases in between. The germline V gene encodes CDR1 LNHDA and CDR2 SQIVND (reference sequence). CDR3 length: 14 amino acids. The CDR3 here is CASSIVQSNQPQHF. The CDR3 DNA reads TGTGCCAGTAGTATAGTCCAGAGCAATCAGCCCCAGCATTTT.

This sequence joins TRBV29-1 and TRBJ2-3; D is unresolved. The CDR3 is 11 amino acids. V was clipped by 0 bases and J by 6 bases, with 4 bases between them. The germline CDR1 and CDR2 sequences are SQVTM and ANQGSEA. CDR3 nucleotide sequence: TGCAGCGTTGAAGACGCGGATACGCAGTATTTT. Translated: CSVEDADTQYF.

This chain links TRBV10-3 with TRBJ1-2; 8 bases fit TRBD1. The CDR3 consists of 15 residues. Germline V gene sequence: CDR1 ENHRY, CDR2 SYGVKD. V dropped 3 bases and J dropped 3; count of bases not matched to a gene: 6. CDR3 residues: CAISEDGTGDYGYTF. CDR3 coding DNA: TGTGCCATCAGTGAAGACGGGACAGGTGACTATGGCTACACCTTC.

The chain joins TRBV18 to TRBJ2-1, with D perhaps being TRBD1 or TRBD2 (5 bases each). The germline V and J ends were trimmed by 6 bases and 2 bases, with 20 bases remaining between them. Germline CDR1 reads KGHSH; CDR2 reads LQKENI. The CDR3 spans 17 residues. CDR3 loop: CASSLSGPKSPYNEQFF. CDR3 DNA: TGTGCCAGCTCTCTGTCGGGACCGAAGTCTCCCTACAATGAGCAGTTCTTC.

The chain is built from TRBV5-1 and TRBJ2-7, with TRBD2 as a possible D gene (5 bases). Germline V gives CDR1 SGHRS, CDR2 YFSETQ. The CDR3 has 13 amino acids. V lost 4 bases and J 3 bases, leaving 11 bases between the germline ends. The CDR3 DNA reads TGCGCCAGCAGCCCGGACGGGAACTACGAGCAGTACTTC. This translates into CASSPDGNYEQYF.

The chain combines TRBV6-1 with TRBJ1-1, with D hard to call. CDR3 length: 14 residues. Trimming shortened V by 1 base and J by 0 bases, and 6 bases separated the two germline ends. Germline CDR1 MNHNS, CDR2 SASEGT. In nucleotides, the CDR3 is TGTGCCAGCAGTGAAGAAGGGCTGAACACTGAAGCTTTCTTT. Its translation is CASSEEGLNTEAFF.

The CDR3 DNA is TGTGCCAGCAGCCAGGGACCCGGAAGGTGGCCAGATACGCAGTATTTT. It is translated as CASSQGPGRWPDTQYF. The genes are TRBV11-2 and TRBJ2-3; D tentatively fits TRBD1 or TRBD2 (5 bases each). The V and J ends lost 5 bases and 4 bases respectively, with 19 bases between them. The CDR3 runs 16 residues. Germline V gives CDR1 SGHAT, CDR2 FQNNGV.

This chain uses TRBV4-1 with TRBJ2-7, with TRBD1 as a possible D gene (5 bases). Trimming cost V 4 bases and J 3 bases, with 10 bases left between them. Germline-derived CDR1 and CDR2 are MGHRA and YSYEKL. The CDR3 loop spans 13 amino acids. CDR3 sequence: CASSPRQYYEQYF. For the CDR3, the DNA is TGCGCCAGCAGCCCTCGACAGTACTACGAGCAGTACTTC.